The 4 T cell receptor beta chains given below trace back to one sample, sequenced in a study of blood T cell repertoires in COVID-19. TCRdb keeps only in-frame clones here, not all; method: immunoSEQ multiplex PCR. The repertoire includes roughly 100,000 clones, about 79% of them detected once, and 6.2% sits in the top ten. Sequencing was done on a sample of peripheral blood. These receptor sequences come from an elderly man with COVID-19, enrolled during active disease.

V usage is TRBV7-3 and J usage is TRBJ2-1, with D uncertain. V was trimmed by 0 bases and J by 4 bases, leaving 4 bases between them. Germline V gene data show CDR1 as SGHTA and CDR2 as FQGTGA. CDR3 length equals 13 residues. CDR3 amino acids: CASSLTLYNEQFF. In DNA, the CDR3 is TGTGCCAGCAGCTTAACCCTTTACAATGAGCAGTTCTTC.

The chain links TRBV5-4 to TRBJ1-1; D may be TRBD1 (5 bases). With 5 bases removed from V and 8 bases from J, the gap between germline ends came to 16 bases. Germline V lookup: CDR1 SGHNT, CDR2 YYREEE (reference sequence). This CDR3 is built from 13 residues. Here the CDR3 reads CASRQGVAGEAFF. The CDR3 DNA follows: TGTGCCAGCAGACAAGGGGTCGCAGGAGAAGCTTTCTTT.

The V and J genes are TRBV21-1 and TRBJ2-7; the D segment call TRBD2 is taken from the table without a DNA check. TRBV21-1 is termed a pseudogene. This CDR3 spans 19 amino acids. CDR3 DNA: TGTGCCAGCAGCAACCCCACTAGCGGGACTTTGGGGGGCTCCTACGAGCAGTACTTC. Translating gives CASSNPTSGTLGGSYEQYF.

J is TRBJ1-2 and V is TRBV13; possibly TRBD1 for D (6 bases). In germline, CDR1 is PRHDT, CDR2 FYEKMQ (reference sequence). The CDR3 loop spans 14 amino acids. The germline V and J ends were trimmed by 5 bases and 3 bases, with 13 bases remaining between them. For the CDR3, the DNA is TGTGCCAGCAGCCAGGGCAAGGGGGACTATGGCTACACCTTC. Translation: CASSQGKGDYGYTF.